The 19 T cell receptor beta chains below were found in one sample sequenced in a study of T cell changes during pregnancy in multiple sclerosis. This table comes from immunoSEQ multiplex PCR, and its TCRdb copy is limited to in-frame clones, with some not included. In the table there are some 70,000 clones, almost 95% of which are singletons. The sequenced sample was CD8+ T cells from peripheral blood mononuclear cells, obtained in the third trimester of pregnancy. All receptors derive from a female donor in good health, enrolled as a control in a pregnancy study.

This chain uses TRBV4-1 with TRBJ2-3; TRBD2 agrees at 7 bases. With 4 bases clipped from V and 0 bases from J, the junction kept 7 bases outside the gene matches. Germline V gives CDR1 MGHRA, CDR2 YSYEKL. The CDR3 loop spans 16 amino acids. DNA for the CDR3: TGCGCCAGCAGCCTATGGGACTATACGAGCACAGATACGCAGTATTTT. Its protein is CASSLWDYTSTDTQYF.

The rearrangement uses TRBV7-6 and TRBJ1-1; D not resolved. V was shortened by 2 bases and J by 0 bases, with 7 bases between the two germline ends. This CDR3 has 14 amino acids. CDR1 is SGHVS and CDR2 is FNYEAQ in the germline V gene. For the CDR3, the DNA is TGTGCCAGCAGCTTACCGGGGATGAACACTGAAGCTTTCTTT. This gives the protein CASSLPGMNTEAFF.

This clone appeared once. J is TRBJ2-2 and V is TRBV27; TRBD1 matches at 8 bases. CDR1 and CDR2 from the germline V gene are MNHEY and SMNVEV (reference sequence). CDR3 length: 15 amino acids. Trimming at V came to 8 bases and at J to 5 bases, leaving 10 bases not matched to a gene. The CDR3 loop is CASSTGTGDTGELFF. CDR3 DNA sequence: TGTGCCAGCTCAACCGGGACAGGAGATACCGGGGAGCTGTTTTTT.

The gene calls are TRBV4-1 and TRBJ2-7; D gene unclear. The germline gives CDR1 MGHRA, CDR2 YSYEKL. Deletions cut 3 bases from V and 6 bases from J, with 9 bases between. CDR3 size: 12 residues. CDR3 sequence reads: CASSHNRGEQYF. The CDR3 DNA follows: TGCGCCAGCAGCCACAACCGCGGCGAGCAGTACTTC.

J is TRBJ2-3 and V is TRBV9; 7 bases are shared with TRBD2. Germline V gene lookup returns CDR1 SGDLS and CDR2 YYNGEE. J lost 4 bases, V lost 2 bases, and 7 bases had no gene match. The CDR3 loop spans 15 amino acids. The CDR3 region has the DNA TGTGCCAGCAGCGTCAGCGGGGTAGACGCAGATACGCAGTATTTT. Encoded protein: CASSVSGVDADTQYF.

V is TRBV9 and J is TRBJ2-1; maybe TRBD1 (7 bases). V lost 0 bases and J lost 5, with 12 bases in between. Per germline, CDR1 SGDLS and CDR2 YYNGEE. The CDR3 has 15 residues. In DNA form, the CDR3 reads TGTGCCAGCAGCGTAGAAACAGGGGAGGACAATGAGCAGTTCTTC. As protein: CASSVETGEDNEQFF. Supplemented by reference TRBV9 and TRBJ2-1, the full variable domain reads DSGVTQTPKHLITATGQRVTLRCSPRSGDLSVYWYQQSLDQGLQFLIQYYNGEERAKGNILERFSAQQFPDLHSELNLSSLELGDSALYFCASSVETGEDNEQFFGPGTRLTVL.

The chain joins TRBV13 to TRBJ2-7; D unclear. Germline V gene lookup returns CDR1 PRHDT and CDR2 FYEKMQ (reference sequence). The CDR3 runs 14 residues. V lost 6 bases and J lost 7, with 19 bases in between. The CDR3 reads CASSTRPTPLEQYF. The CDR3 coding sequence is TGTGCCAGCAGTACTCGTCCTACCCCGTTGGAGCAGTACTTC.

The chain uses TRBV7-2 and TRBJ2-7, with D tentatively TRBD1 (6 bases). V lost 1 base, J lost 3 bases, and 10 bases lay in between. Germline CDR1 reads SGHTA; CDR2 reads FQGNSA. The CDR3 spans 14 residues. The CDR3 loop reads CASSLVGTHYEQYF. In DNA, the CDR3 is TGTGCCAGCAGCTTAGTAGGGACACACTACGAGCAGTACTTC. The entire variable domain, with the rest obtained from reference TRBV7-2 and TRBJ2-7, is as follows: GAGVSQSPSNKVTEKGKDVELRCDPISGHTALYWYRQSLGQGLEFLIYFQGNSAPDKSGLPSDRFSAERTGGSVSTLTIQRTQQEDSAVYLCASSLVGTHYEQYFGPGTRLTVT.

The rearrangement links TRBV9 to TRBJ1-1; 12 bases are shared with TRBD1. V lost 2 bases, J lost 3 bases, and 5 bases stayed unmatched. CDR1 is SGDLS and CDR2 is YYNGEE in the germline V gene. This CDR3 has 16 residues. CDR3 DNA: TGTGCCAGCAGCGTGGGACAGGGGGCTTTTTACACTGAAGCTTTCTTT. It specifies CASSVGQGAFYTEAFF.

V gene TRBV6-1 combines with J gene TRBJ2-7; D gene ambiguous. From germline, CDR1 is MNHNS and CDR2 SASEGT. This CDR3 has 12 amino acids. V was trimmed by 4 bases and J by 4 bases, leaving 8 bases between them. CDR3 nucleotide sequence: TGTGCCAGCAGTGGTCCGTATTACGAGCAGTACTTC. Its translation: CASSGPYYEQYF.

The chain carries TRBV19 and TRBJ2-5, with D maybe TRBD1 (6 bases). Germline CDR1 is LNHDA and CDR2 is SQIVND (reference sequence). The CDR3 totals 14 residues. Trimming removed 2 bases from V and 4 bases from J, with 11 bases in between. CDR3 bases: TGTGCCAGTAGTATAATAGGGGGTGGAGAGACCCAGTACTTC. It encodes CASSIIGGGETQYF.

J is TRBJ2-3 and V is TRBV5-1, with TRBD2 matching 12 bases. Per the germline V gene, CDR1 is SGHRS and CDR2 is YFSETQ. J gave up 4 bases and V 4 bases, and 4 bases lay outside the gene matches. The CDR3 covers 15 residues. The CDR3 DNA is TGCGCCAGCAGCCTCCGGACTAGCGGGGCAGATACGCAGTATTTT. Protein sequence: CASSLRTSGADTQYF.

Only a few counts were recorded for this clone. The V and J genes are TRBV6-5 and TRBJ2-7, with a weak D call TRBD2 (5 bases). Between the trimmed V and J ends, which lost 0 bases and 1 base, there was a span of 10 bases. The CDR3 totals 15 residues. Germline CDR1 MNHEY, CDR2 SVGAGI. CDR3 region: CASSYSITGSYEQYF. The CDR3 region has the DNA TGTGCCAGCAGTTACTCGATTACGGGGTCCTACGAGCAGTACTTC.

The chain is built from TRBV7-2 and TRBJ1-2, with TRBD1 identical over 9 bases. V lost 5 bases and J lost 7; bases outside the gene matches: 8. The CDR3 consists of 14 residues. From germline, CDR1 is SGHTA and CDR2 FQGNSA. This CDR3 is CASSRSDRGGGYTF. The CDR3 nucleotides read TGTGCCAGCAGCCGCTCGGACAGGGGAGGTGGCTACACCTTC.

This sequence joins TRBV7-9 and TRBJ1-1, with TRBD1 identical over 8 bases. This CDR3 contains 18 residues. The V segment lost 4 bases and the J segment 3 bases; nucleotides outside the gene matches: 16. Germline V CDR1 and CDR2: SEHNR, FQNEAQ (reference sequence). The CDR3 reads CASSSRVADREPHTEAFF. The CDR3 DNA is TGTGCCAGCAGCTCAAGAGTAGCGGACAGGGAACCCCACACTGAAGCTTTCTTT.

The rearrangement joins TRBV2 to TRBJ1-1; D is undetermined. The CDR3 has 11 amino acids. Trimming removed 7 bases at V and 3 bases at J, with 6 bases between. Germline assignment: CDR1 SNHLY and CDR2 FYNNEI. CDR3 sequence (DNA): TGTGCCAGCAAGGAGGACACTGAAGCTTTCTTT. It encodes CASKEDTEAFF.

V gene TRBV19 combines with J gene TRBJ1-1; possibly TRBD1 for D (6 bases). This CDR3 has 16 amino acids. V was pared by 6 bases and J by 0 bases, with 17 bases between. The V gene's germline CDR1 is LNHDA and CDR2 SQIVND (reference sequence). Here the CDR3 reads CASRYRAMTLNTEAFF. The DNA for the CDR3 is TGTGCCAGTAGATACAGGGCCATGACCCTGAACACTGAAGCTTTCTTT.

The J gene is TRBJ1-5, the V gene TRBV6-6, with D possibly TRBD1 on 5 matching bases. Deletions cut 2 bases from V and 4 bases from J, with 9 bases between. Germline CDR1 reads MNHNY; CDR2 reads SVGAGI (reference sequence). The CDR3 contains 14 residues. For the CDR3, the DNA is TGTGCCAGCAGTTACCTCAGGGTTAATCAGCCCCAGCATTTT. Protein: CASSYLRVNQPQHF.

The J gene is TRBJ2-2, the V gene TRBV7-2; 8 bases align to TRBD1. Looked up from germline, CDR1 is SGHTA and CDR2 is FQGNSA. V dropped 5 bases and J dropped 4; count of bases not matched to a gene: 12. This CDR3 has 17 amino acids. In DNA, the CDR3 is TGTGCCAGCAGCCGCTGGGTCCGAGACAGGGGCACCGGGGAGCTGTTTTTT. This codes for CASSRWVRDRGTGELFF.